The clone carrying this T cell receptor beta chain was counted at least ten times. Antigen specificity is unknown. The data stem from a study of neurological immune-mediated disorders. Study results and limitations: The level of TCR clonal expansion was highest in patients with HTLV-1-associated myelopathy and lowest in multiple sclerosis, where it fell below the level seen in healthy controls.

This CDR3 has 14 residues. Germline lookup yields CDR1 MNHEY and CDR2 SVGAGI. V gave up 10 bases and J gave up 7 bases; unmatched junction bases: 8. The cDNA was synthesized by means of template-switch 5'RACE, which was carried out with 10-nucleotide random UMIs. TCRdb called the 5' RACE reads again in MiXCR, with one record for every CDR3 protein. This sample yields 25,000 to 35,000 distinct CDR3 sequences, of which 5.5% to 6% are seen a single time; over 2% belongs to the top ten. The cell input for sorted libraries was some 1 million, and those cells were CD4+ or CD8+ T cells. The chain joins TRBV6-5 to TRBJ2-2; 11 bases match TRBD2. This TCR derives from a woman aged 45-65 years in good health. Material for sequencing was CD4+ T cells from blood. CDR3 protein: CATSRLAGYGELFF. The CDR3 DNA follows: TGTGCCACTTCGCGACTAGCGGGATACGGGGAGCTGTTTTTT.